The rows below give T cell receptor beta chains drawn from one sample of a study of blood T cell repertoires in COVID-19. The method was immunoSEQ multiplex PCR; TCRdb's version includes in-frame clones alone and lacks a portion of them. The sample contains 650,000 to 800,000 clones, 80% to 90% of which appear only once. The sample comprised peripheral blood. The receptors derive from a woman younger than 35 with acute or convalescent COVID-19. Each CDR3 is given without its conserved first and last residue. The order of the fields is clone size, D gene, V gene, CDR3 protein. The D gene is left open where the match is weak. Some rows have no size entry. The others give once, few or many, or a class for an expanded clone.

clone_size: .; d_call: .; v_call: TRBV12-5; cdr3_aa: ASGPDSPYNSPLH
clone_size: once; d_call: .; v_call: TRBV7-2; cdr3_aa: ASSFTGYEQY
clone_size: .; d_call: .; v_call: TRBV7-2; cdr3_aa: ASSLDLSRGGNQPQH
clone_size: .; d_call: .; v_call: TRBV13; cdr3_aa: ASSLVLAETQY
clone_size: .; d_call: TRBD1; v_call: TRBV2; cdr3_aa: ASLDRTNTGELF
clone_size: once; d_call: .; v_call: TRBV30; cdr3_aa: AWSDPGSNYGYT
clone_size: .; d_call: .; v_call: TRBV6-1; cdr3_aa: ASSEAGGFVPQH
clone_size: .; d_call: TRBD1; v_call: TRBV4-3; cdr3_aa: ASSQDLRGHEQY
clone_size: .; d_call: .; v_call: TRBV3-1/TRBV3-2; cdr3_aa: ASSPRASKTTEAF
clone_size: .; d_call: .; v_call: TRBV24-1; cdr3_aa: ATGEGQIYNEQF
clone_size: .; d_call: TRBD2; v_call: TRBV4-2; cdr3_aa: ASSQDPAGDSYEQY
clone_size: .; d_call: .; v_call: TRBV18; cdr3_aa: ASSPGEQGYYGYT
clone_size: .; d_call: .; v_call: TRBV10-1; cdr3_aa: ASPGLQY
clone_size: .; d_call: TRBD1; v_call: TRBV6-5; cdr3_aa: ASRLRGSSGYT
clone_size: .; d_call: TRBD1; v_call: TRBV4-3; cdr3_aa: ASSHGQGGYT
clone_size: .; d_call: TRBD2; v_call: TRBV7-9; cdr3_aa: ASSLAPLGLAAGNEQF
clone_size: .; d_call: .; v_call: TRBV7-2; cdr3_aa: ASSLRWGGRGDTQY
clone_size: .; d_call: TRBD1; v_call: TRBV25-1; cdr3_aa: ASSGGQGEFTLH
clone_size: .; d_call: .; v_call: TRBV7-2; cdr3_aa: ASSRRQFTQTDNSPLH
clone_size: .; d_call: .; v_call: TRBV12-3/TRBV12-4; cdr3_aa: ASKFRGDQPQH
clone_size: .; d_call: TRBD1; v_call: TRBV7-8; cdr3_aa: ASSSGGRDGPHYGYT
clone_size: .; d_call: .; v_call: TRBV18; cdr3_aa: ASSEDTMNTEAF
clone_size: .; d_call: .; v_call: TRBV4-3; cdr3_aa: ASSQGSLLYANTGELF
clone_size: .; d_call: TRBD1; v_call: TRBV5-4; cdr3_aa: ASSLAGQGMQF
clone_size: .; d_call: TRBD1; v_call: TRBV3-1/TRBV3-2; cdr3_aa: ASSPTGDFGNTIY
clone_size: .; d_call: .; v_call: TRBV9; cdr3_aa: ASSVGGGEGTEAF
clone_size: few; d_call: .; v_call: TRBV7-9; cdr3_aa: ASVGVNYGYT
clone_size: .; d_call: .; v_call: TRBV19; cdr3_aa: ASSIMWGENNYGYT
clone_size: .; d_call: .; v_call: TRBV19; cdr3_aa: ASSIRGSVVTEAF
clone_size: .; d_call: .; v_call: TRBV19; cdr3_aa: ASSKDKLGANVLT